This T cell receptor beta chain is from a study of cytomegalovirus exposure and HLA in healthy donors. Study conclusions and caveats: Common viral pathogens were later found to be apparently linked to several of the most significant clusters. In a later analysis, across HLA loci, associated TCR counts were highest for DRB1, lowest for HLA-C. The CMV antigen specificity of a few CMV-associated chains was confirmed through in vitro analysis. Cytomegalovirus status was reportedly diagnosed by the classifier with high sensitivity and specificity.

As concerns this clone: The antigen remains unidentified.

Primers: 60 Vbeta forward and 13 Jbeta reverse. Using immunoSEQ multiplex PCR, the repertoire was profiled, and TCRdb retains in-frame clones only, with some absent. The repertoire has over 100,000 clones, approximately 80% of them found once; the top ten carry approximately 5%. This CDR3 has 15 amino acids. Germline loops: CDR1 MDHEN, CDR2 SYDVKM. The V segment lost 6 bases and the J segment 2 bases; nucleotides outside the gene matches: 9. The clonotype originates from a woman aged 18-29 years in good health and CMV-seropositive. The specimen was PBMCs. The genes are TRBV28 and TRBJ2-7, with TRBD1 matching 8 bases. This CDR3 is CASSRPGTGTYEQYF. DNA of the CDR3: TGTGCCAGCAGCCGTCCCGGGACAGGTACCTACGAGCAGTACTTC.